The text below deals with one TCR beta chain. Its antigen is still unknown. The data derive from a study of shared clonotypes between healthy human individuals. Findings and limits, study-wide: Clonotype sharing among the donors was expected to vary with sequencing depth.

Trimming stripped 3 bases from V and 5 bases from J, with 10 bases between. CDR1 is MDHEN, CDR2 SYDVKM, per germline. This CDR3 region has 14 residues. Measured with immunoSEQ multiplex PCR; TCRdb has only the in-frame clones, and not every one. The sample holds 2 million to 3 million clones, more than 80% seen once. Sequenced material: naive CD4+ T cells sorted from blood. Stated subset: CD45RA+ positively selected. The rearrangement uses TRBV28 and TRBJ2-2, with TRBD1 as a possible D gene (5 bases). The sequence came from a man between 18 and 29 years old in good health. In DNA, the CDR3 is TGTGCCAGCAGTTTCGAGACAGTTACCGGGGAGCTGTTTTTT. Encoded protein: CASSFETVTGELFF.